The T cell receptor beta chain under discussion was sequenced for a study of T cell repertoires in cytomegalovirus infection. Study-wide background: CMV infection together with matching HLA type was indicated by public TCR beta signatures. Study-level findings and limits: Using cumulative public TCR beta family frequency, the authors identified those who carried CMV together with the relevant HLA.

A word on this clonotype: Its antigen is not identified.

TCRdb re-called the reads with MiXCR, one entry per CDR3 protein. The sample shows around 570,000 distinct CDR3 sequences, almost 40% of them seen only once. The CDR3 has 15 amino acids. The V and J ends lost 0 bases and 6 bases respectively, with 12 bases between them. Per the germline V gene, CDR1 is LNHNV and CDR2 is YYDKDF (reference sequence). The chain employs TRBV15 and TRBJ2-1; D tentatively fits TRBD1 or TRBD2 (6 bases each). This sequence originates from a human donor in good health (CMV status not recorded). Some clones in this sample may be carry-over from other donors' samples. The sequencing here drew on cultured PBMCs, taken from culture after CMV antigen stimulation. The CDR3 loop reads CATSRDRGGSNEQFF. The CDR3 DNA sequence: TGTGCCACCAGCAGAGACAGGGGAGGAAGCAATGAGCAGTTCTTC.